The clone carrying this T cell receptor (beta chain) was seen more than once but under ten times. Primers for the PCR totalled 60 Vbeta and 13 Jbeta. Measured with immunoSEQ multiplex PCR; TCRdb has only the in-frame clones, and not every one. This table has around 140,000 clones, under 10% appearing once. The data belong to a study of cytomegalovirus exposure and HLA in healthy donors. Deletions cut 4 bases from V and 4 bases from J, with 13 bases between. Germline CDR1 reads MNHEY; CDR2 reads SVGAGI. There are 14 residues in the CDR3. This TCR came from a woman aged 40 to 50 in good health and CMV-seropositive. J is TRBJ1-1 and V is TRBV6-5; possibly TRBD1 for D (5 bases). The sequencing sample was made of PBMCs. Here the CDR3 reads CASSWGVAVTEAFF. The DNA for the CDR3 is TGTGCCAGCAGTTGGGGGGTTGCGGTCACTGAAGCTTTCTTT.